Shown below are 5 T cell receptor beta chains from a single sample sequenced in a study of blood T cell repertoires in COVID-19. Produced via immunoSEQ multiplex PCR; TCRdb's table is partial and in-frame only. The sample includes approximately 160,000 clones, around 90% of them seen just once. The sample comprised peripheral blood. The receptors derive from a man aged 55 to 69 with active or convalescent COVID-19.

Regarding this clone: The same CDR3 is also encoded by other DNA sequences in this sample. The rearrangement uses TRBV18 and TRBJ1-1; D perhaps matches TRBD1 (6 bases). Trimming took 4 bases from V and 3 from J, leaving 9 bases between them. CDR3 length equals 13 residues. Germline assignment: CDR1 KGHSH and CDR2 LQKENI. CDR3 coding DNA: TGTGCCAGCTCACAGGGGGGGGACACTGAAGCTTTCTTT. This encodes CASSQGGDTEAFF.

The chain carries TRBV30 and TRBJ1-5; maybe TRBD1 (6 bases). This CDR3 comprises 13 residues. Germline V gives CDR1 GTSNPN, CDR2 SVGIG (reference sequence). V was clipped by 5 bases and J by 8 bases, with 16 bases between them. CDR3 residues: CAWGLGTLEPQHF. The DNA for the CDR3 is TGTGCCTGGGGGCTTGGGACACTGGAGCCCCAGCATTTT.

The chain combines TRBV3-1 (or the pseudogene TRBV3-2) with TRBJ1-4; 9 nucleotides agree with TRBD1. V shed 2 bases, J shed 7 bases, and the junction held 5 bases outside the gene matches. There are 15 residues in the CDR3. Germline-derived CDR1 and CDR2 are LGHDT and YNNKEL (reference sequence). The CDR3: CASSQHGTGSEKLFF. CDR3 nucleotides: TGTGCCAGCAGCCAACACGGGACAGGGAGTGAAAAACTGTTTTTT.

CDR3 DNA sequence: TGTGCCAGCAGTCTCGGACTAGCGGGCACCGGGGAGCTGTTTTTT. Translation gives CASSLGLAGTGELFF. The V and J genes are TRBV6-5 and TRBJ2-2; 11 nucleotides match TRBD2. J gave up 4 bases and V 5 bases, and 3 bases lay outside the gene matches. Germline V gene data show CDR1 as MNHEY and CDR2 as SVGAGI. The CDR3 is 15 residues long.

V usage is TRBV6-5 and J usage is TRBJ1-5; TRBD1 might be the D (5 bases). The CDR3 spans 13 residues. Germline CDR1 and CDR2: MNHEY and SVGAGI. V was shortened by 4 bases and J by 8 bases, with 12 bases between the two germline ends. The CDR3 loop is CASSFQGGKPQHF. In DNA form, the CDR3 reads TGTGCCAGCAGTTTCCAGGGCGGGAAGCCCCAGCATTTT.